Reported below is one TCR beta chain. This specimen comes from a study of blood T cell repertoires in COVID-19. Whole-study context: Material from acute and convalescent COVID-19 was sourced from the United States, Italy and Spain. PBMCs, B-cell-depleted T cells, or T cells were the source of the cDNA or gDNA that made up the material.

CDR3 length equals 15 residues. Germline V gives CDR1 SGHNT, CDR2 YENEEA. After removal of 5 bases from V and 8 bases from J, the junction contained 8 bases not matched to a gene. Per the authors' pipeline: Cell counts per sample came from amplifying reference gene primers. The table came from immunoSEQ multiplex PCR; TCRdb's copy has only in-frame clones and leaves some out. V, J and clone size reflect that table, while D and trimming were determined from the DNA. The repertoire includes approximately 120,000 clones, 74% of them detected once, and roughly 5.5% sits in the top ten. This clonotype was sampled from a man in his fifties or sixties with acute or convalescent COVID-19. The J gene is TRBJ1-3, the V gene TRBV11-3; TRBD1 agrees at 11 bases. What was sequenced was peripheral blood. Here the CDR3 DNA reads TGTGCCAGCAGCCGTACAGGACAGGGGGCACACACCATATATTTT. It yields the protein CASSRTGQGAHTIYF.